This T cell receptor beta chain came from a study of T cell repertoires in cytomegalovirus infection. MiXCR, applied by TCRdb to the reads, yields one record per CDR3 protein. The sample yields 100,000 or so distinct CDR3 sequences, about 31% seen once. With 4 bases removed from V and 7 bases from J, the gap between germline ends came to 17 bases. The CDR3 runs 15 residues. Germline CDR1 reads LNHDA; CDR2 reads SQIVND (reference sequence). With respect to this clonotype: Its cognate antigen is unknown.

The source was CD8+ T cells from cultured PBMCs, collected from culture after CMV antigen stimulation. This TCR was recovered from a human donor in good health (CMV status not recorded). Some clones in this sample may be carry-over from other donors' samples. The rearrangement links TRBV19 to TRBJ2-1; D perhaps matches TRBD2 (7 bases). CDR3 DNA sequence: TGTGCCAGTAGTAACGGGGGGCCACCATTTAATGAGCAGTTCTTC. Translating gives CASSNGGPPFNEQFF. Full variable domain (missing parts from reference TRBV19 and TRBJ2-1): DGGITQSPKYLFRKEGQNVTLSCEQNLNHDAMYWYRQDPGQGLRLIYYSQIVNDFQKGDIAEGYSVSREKKESFPLTVTSAQKNPTAFYLCASSNGGPPFNEQFFGPGTRLTVL.